These 3 T cell receptor beta chains were all obtained from the same sample, sequenced in a study of blood T cell repertoires in COVID-19. The data were produced by immunoSEQ multiplex PCR, yet TCRdb's version contains in-frame clones alone and is incomplete. The sample consists of fewer than 300,000 clones, 70% to 90% of them appearing once. Sequenced input: peripheral blood. The receptors here all came from a woman in her fifties or sixties with COVID-19, enrolled during active disease.

In its sample, this clone was seen once. This sequence joins TRBV19 and TRBJ2-6; D gene ambiguous. There are 18 residues in the CDR3. Germline V gene sequence: CDR1 LNHDA, CDR2 SQIVND (reference sequence). V lost 5 bases and J 3 bases, leaving 20 bases between the germline ends. The CDR3 sequence is CASSAQAVMAGGANVLTF. In nucleotides, the CDR3 is TGTGCCAGTAGTGCCCAGGCTGTTATGGCTGGTGGGGCCAACGTCCTGACTTTC. Combining the CDR3 with reference TRBV19 and TRBJ2-6 gives the whole variable domain DGGITQSPKYLFRKEGQNVTLSCEQNLNHDAMYWYRQDPGQGLRLIYYSQIVNDFQKGDIAEGYSVSREKKESFPLTVTSAQKNPTAFYLCASSAQAVMAGGANVLTFGAGSRLTVL.

This chain connects TRBV15 to TRBJ1-4, with D possibly TRBD1 on 5 matching bases. CDR1 is LNHNV and CDR2 is YYDKDF in the germline V gene (reference sequence). V was clipped by 5 bases and J by 0 bases, with 10 bases between them. The length of the CDR3 is 15 residues. The CDR3 region is CATSSRTSTNEKLFF. CDR3 coding DNA: TGTGCCACCAGCTCTCGGACATCAACTAATGAAAAACTGTTTTTT.

The V call is TRBV30, the J call TRBJ2-5, with D possibly matching TRBD1 (6 bases). Trimming stripped 4 bases from V and 4 bases from J, with 13 bases between. This CDR3 has 13 residues. Germline CDR1 and CDR2: GTSNPN and SVGIG (reference sequence). The CDR3 region has the DNA TGTGCCTGGACTGGCAGGGGACGAGAGACCCAGTACTTC. Protein: CAWTGRGRETQYF.